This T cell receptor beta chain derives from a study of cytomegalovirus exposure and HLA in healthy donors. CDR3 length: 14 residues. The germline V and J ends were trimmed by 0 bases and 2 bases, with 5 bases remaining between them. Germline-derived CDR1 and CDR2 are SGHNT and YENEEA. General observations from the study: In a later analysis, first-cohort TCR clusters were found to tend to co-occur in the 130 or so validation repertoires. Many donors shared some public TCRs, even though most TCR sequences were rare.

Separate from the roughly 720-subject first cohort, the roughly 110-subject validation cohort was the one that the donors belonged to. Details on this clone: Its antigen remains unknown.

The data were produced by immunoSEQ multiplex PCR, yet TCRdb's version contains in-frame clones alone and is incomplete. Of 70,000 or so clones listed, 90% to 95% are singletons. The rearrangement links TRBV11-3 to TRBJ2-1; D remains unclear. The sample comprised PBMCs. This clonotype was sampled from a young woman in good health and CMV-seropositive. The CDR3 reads CASSLDETYNEQFF. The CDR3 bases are TGTGCCAGCAGCTTAGACGAGACCTACAATGAGCAGTTCTTC.